This entry is about one T cell receptor (beta chain). Antigen specificity is unknown. The sample is drawn from a study of CD8+CD57+ T cells in acquired aplastic anemia. About the study: The sorted CD4+ and CD8+ cells yielded an average around 3.2 ug of DNA. Overall study results and limits: Both patients and controls carried the same twenty-nine CD8+ CDR3 sequences. Significance was not reached for CD8+ Simpson's diversity between patients and controls.

TCR beta VDJ combinations and CDR3 sequences were profiled from genomic DNA. TCRdb recomputed calls from the reads with MiXCR, one row per CDR3 protein. The table has approximately 80,000 distinct CDR3 sequences, around 70% seen once. Sequenced patients had shown CD8+CD57+ cell expansion by flow cytometry. Acquired aplastic anemia of severe grade affected all patients. The receptor was isolated from a human donor with aplastic anemia. Specimen: sorted CD4+, CD8+, or CD8+CD57+ T cells (not recorded which) from PBMCs.

CDR3 loop: CATSSPLVAGPTDTQYF. DNA for the CDR3: TGTGCCACCAGCAGCCCCCTTGTAGCGGGACCCACAGATACGCAGTATTTT. V is TRBV15 and J is TRBJ2-3; 8 nucleotides match TRBD2. Trimming cost V 3 bases and J 2 bases; bases outside gene matches: 10. The CDR3 runs to 17 residues. CDR1 and CDR2 from the germline V gene are LNHNV and YYDKDF (reference sequence). Complete variable domain (other parts from reference TRBV15 and TRBJ2-3): DAMVIQNPRYQVTQFGKPVTLSCSQTLNHNVMYWYQQKSSQAPKLLFHYYDKDFNNEADTPDNFQSRRPNTSFCFLDIRSPGLGDTAMYLCATSSPLVAGPTDTQYFGPGTRLTVL.